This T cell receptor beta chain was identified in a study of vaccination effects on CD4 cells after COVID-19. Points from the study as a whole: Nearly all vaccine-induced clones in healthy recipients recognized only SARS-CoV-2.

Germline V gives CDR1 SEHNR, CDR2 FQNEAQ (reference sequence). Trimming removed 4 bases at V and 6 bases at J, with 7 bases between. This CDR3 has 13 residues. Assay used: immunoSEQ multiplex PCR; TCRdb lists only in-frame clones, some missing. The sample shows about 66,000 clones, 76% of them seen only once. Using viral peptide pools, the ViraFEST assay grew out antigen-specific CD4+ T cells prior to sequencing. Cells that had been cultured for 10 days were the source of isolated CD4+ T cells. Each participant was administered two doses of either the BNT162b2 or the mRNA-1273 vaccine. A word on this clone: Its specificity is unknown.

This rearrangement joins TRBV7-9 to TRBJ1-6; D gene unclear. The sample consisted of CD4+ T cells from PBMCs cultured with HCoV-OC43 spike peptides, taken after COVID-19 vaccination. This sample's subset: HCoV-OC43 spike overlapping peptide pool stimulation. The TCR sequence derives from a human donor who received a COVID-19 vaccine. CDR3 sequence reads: CASSYASNSPLHF. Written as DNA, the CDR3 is TGTGCCAGCAGCTACGCCAGTAATTCACCCCTCCACTTT.